Here is one T cell receptor beta chain with its context. In the authors' methods: Reference gene primer amplification gave estimated nucleated cell counts. Method: immunoSEQ multiplex PCR; TCRdb's copy keeps in-frame clones and lacks some. V and J calls and clone size are given by that table; D and trimming were obtained from the DNA. Found here are nearly 55,000 clones, roughly 84% of them singletons; the top ten hold about 12%. The sample comes from a study of blood T cell repertoires in COVID-19. Study context: Sites across the United States, Italy and Spain contributed samples from acute and convalescent COVID-19. PBMCs, B-cell-depleted T cells, or T cells provided the cDNA or gDNA that made up the material.

The source is an older man with active COVID-19. Sample: peripheral blood.

For the CDR3, the DNA is TGTGCCAGCAGACGGACAGGGGACACTGAAGCTTTCTTT. Amino acids: CASRRTGDTEAFF. The chain recombines TRBV12-3 or TRBV12-4 with TRBJ1-1, with 9 bases that match TRBD1. The CDR3 sequence is 13 residues long. V trimming: 6 bases; J trimming: 3 bases; junction bases outside the gene matches: 2.